Here is one T cell receptor beta chain with its context. Its antigen specificity is not known. Qualities for individual bases were not recorded, and no much larger clone is one base off. The CDR1 and CDR2 encoded by the germline V gene are SGHVS and FQNEAQ. CDR3 length: 16 amino acids, cysteine to phenylalanine. CDR3 DNA only is kept here, 48 bases in frame from base 1. V is trimmed back by 5 bases and J by 6 bases, and the junction contains 15 bases that no gene match accounts for. Preparation of the library involved RT-PCR. Sequencing instrument: Illumina HiSeq 2500. TCRdb trimmed public reads at Q25 via fastp, called clones via MiXCR and kept in-frame beta chains. Rows with one shared CDR3 protein collapse into an entry with the most common genes and DNA. This sample lists more than 600,000 distinct CDR3 sequences; under 20% were detected once. Under 13% of the sample is in the top ten clones. The sample is drawn from a study of response to subunit inactivated influenza vaccine (dated by TCRdb to the late 2010s). The study in broad terms: To follow how T cells responded to a trivalent subunit inactivated influenza vaccine, the researchers relied on deep quantitative profiling of the T cell receptor repertoire.

The paper as a whole reports these results and caveats: According to the authors, only a limited number of new T cells may be recruited by each seasonal influenza vaccination.

The source of this sequence is a man over 45 who received an inactivated influenza vaccine. Donor details come from another sample of the same person, matched by shared clones. This chain joins TRBV7-8 to TRBJ2-7; TRBD1 agrees with 8 junctional bases. This specimen was PBMCs from blood, taken 4 to 6 days after vaccination. The CDR3 loop reads CASSPMRTGSEREQYF. The DNA is as follows: TGTGCCAGCAGCCCTATGAGGACAGGGAGCGAGCGCGAGCAGTACTTC.